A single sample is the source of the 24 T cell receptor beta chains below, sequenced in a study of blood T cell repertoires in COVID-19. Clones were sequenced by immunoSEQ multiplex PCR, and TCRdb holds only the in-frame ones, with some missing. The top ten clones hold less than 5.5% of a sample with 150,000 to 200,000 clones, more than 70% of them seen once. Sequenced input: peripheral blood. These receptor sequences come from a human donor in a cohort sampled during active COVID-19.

CDR3 DNA sequence: TGTGCCAGCAGCGGACAGGGAGGTACTTCACCCCTCCACTTT. This encodes CASSGQGGTSPLHF. The genes are TRBV2 and TRBJ1-6, with 8 nucleotides matching TRBD1. This CDR3 is 14 amino acids long. The V gene end was trimmed by 6 bases and the J gene end by 9 bases; junction bases not matched to a gene: 7. Germline V gives CDR1 SNHLY, CDR2 FYNNEI.

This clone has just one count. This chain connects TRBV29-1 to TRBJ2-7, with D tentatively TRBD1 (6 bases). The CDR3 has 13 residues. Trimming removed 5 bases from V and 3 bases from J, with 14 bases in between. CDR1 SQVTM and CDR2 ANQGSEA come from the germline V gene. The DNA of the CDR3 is TGCAGCGTTAATACAGGGTCGAACTACGAGCAGTACTTC. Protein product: CSVNTGSNYEQYF.

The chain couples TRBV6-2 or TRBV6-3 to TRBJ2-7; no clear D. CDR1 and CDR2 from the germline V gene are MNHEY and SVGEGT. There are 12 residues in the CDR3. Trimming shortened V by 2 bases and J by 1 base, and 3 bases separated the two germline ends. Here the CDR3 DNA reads TGTGCCAGCAGTTACACTTCCTACGAGCAGTACTTC. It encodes CASSYTSYEQYF.

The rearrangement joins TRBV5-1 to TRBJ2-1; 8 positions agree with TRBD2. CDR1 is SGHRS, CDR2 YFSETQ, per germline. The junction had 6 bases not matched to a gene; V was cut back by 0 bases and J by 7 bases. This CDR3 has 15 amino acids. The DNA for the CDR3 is TGCGCCAGCAGCTTGGGGAGCGGGAGTACGAATGAGCAGTTCTTC. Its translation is CASSLGSGSTNEQFF.

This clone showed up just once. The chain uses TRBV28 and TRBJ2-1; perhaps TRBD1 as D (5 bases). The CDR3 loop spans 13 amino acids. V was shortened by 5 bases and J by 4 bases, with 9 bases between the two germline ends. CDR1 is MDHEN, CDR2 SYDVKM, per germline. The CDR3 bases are TGTGCCAGCAGTCCCGACAGATACAATGAGCAGTTCTTC. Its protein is CASSPDRYNEQFF.

The CDR3: CASSLFRLHEQYF. The CDR3 DNA follows: TGTGCCAGCAGTTTATTCCGACTCCACGAGCAGTACTTC. The chain couples TRBV27 to TRBJ2-7, with D uncertain. The V end was cut by 1 base, the J end by 5 bases, with 9 bases between. The CDR3 covers 13 residues. CDR1 is MNHEY and CDR2 is SMNVEV in the germline V gene (reference sequence).

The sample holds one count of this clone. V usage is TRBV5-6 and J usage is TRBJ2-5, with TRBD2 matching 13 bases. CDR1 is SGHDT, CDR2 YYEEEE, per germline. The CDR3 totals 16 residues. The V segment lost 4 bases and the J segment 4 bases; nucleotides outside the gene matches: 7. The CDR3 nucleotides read TGTGCCAGCAGCCGACTAGCGGGGGGTAGGATAGAGACCCAGTACTTC. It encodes CASSRLAGGRIETQYF. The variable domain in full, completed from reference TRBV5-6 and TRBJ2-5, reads DAGVTQSPTHLIKTRGQQVTLRCSPKSGHDTVSWYQQALGQGPQFIFQYYEEEERQRGNFPDRFSGHQFPNYSSELNVNALLLGDSALYLCASSRLAGGRIETQYFGPGTRLLVL.

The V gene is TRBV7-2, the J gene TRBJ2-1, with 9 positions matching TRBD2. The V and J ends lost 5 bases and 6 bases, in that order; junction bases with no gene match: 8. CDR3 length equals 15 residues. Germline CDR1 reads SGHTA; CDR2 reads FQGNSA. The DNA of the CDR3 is TGTGCCAGCAGCCCCGGCGGGGGGGCCGGCAATGAGCAGTTCTTC. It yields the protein CASSPGGGAGNEQFF.

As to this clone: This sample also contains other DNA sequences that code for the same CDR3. The CDR3 loop is CASSPSGDPYNEQFF. The CDR3 region has the DNA TGTGCCAGCAGTCCCAGCGGGGACCCCTACAATGAGCAGTTCTTC. The chain is built from TRBV6-2 or TRBV6-3 and TRBJ2-1; 7 nucleotides match TRBD2. The V gene end was trimmed by 5 bases and the J gene end by 2 bases; junction bases not matched to a gene: 6. The V gene's germline CDR1 is MNHEY and CDR2 SVGEGT. The CDR3 has 15 amino acids.

DNA for the CDR3: TGTGCCTGGAGCCGACAGGCCGCCGAAGCTTTCTTT. Translating it yields CAWSRQAAEAFF. V gene TRBV30 combines with J gene TRBJ1-1, with a possible D match to TRBD1 (6 bases). The ends were cut back, 3 bases at V and 8 bases at J, with 13 bases in the middle. This CDR3 has 12 residues. Germline CDR1 and CDR2: GTSNPN and SVGIG (reference sequence).

CDR3 in DNA: TGCGCCAGCAGCCAAGGGCCCTACGAGCAGTACTTC. It is translated as CASSQGPYEQYF. V and J are TRBV4-1 and TRBJ2-7, with no clear D. Germline CDR1 reads MGHRA; CDR2 reads YSYEKL. V gave up 1 base and J gave up 2 bases, with 3 bases separating them. CDR3 length: 12 residues.

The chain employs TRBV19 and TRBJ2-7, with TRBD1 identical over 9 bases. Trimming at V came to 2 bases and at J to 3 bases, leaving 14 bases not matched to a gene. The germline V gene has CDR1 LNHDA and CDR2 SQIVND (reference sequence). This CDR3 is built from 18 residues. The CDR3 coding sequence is TGTGCCAGTAGTATAAAGTCGGGCGGCGGGACAGGGAACTACGAGCAGTACTTC. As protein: CASSIKSGGGTGNYEQYF.

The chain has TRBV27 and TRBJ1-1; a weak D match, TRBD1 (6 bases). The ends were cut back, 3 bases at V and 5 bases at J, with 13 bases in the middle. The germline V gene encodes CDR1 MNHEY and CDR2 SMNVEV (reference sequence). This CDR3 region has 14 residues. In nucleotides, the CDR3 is TGTGCCAGCAGTTTCTCAGGGGAGGGGACTGAAGCTTTCTTT. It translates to CASSFSGEGTEAFF.

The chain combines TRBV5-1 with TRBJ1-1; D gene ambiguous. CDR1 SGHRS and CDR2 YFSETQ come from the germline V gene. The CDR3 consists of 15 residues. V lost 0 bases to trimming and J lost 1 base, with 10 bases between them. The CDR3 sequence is CASSLERIGNTEAFF. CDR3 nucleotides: TGCGCCAGCAGCTTGGAGAGGATCGGGAACACTGAAGCTTTCTTT. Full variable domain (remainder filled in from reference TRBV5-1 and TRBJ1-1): KAGVTQTPRYLIKTRGQQVTLSCSPISGHRSVSWYQQTPGQGLQFLFEYFSETQRNKGNFPGRFSGRQFSNSRSEMNVSTLELGDSALYLCASSLERIGNTEAFFGQGTRLTVV.

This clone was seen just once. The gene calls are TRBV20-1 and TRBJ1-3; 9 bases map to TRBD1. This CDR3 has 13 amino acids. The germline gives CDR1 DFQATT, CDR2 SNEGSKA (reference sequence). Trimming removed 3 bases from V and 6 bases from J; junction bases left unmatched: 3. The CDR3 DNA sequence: TGCAGTGCTAGTGGGGACAGGGTAAACACCATATATTTT. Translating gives CSASGDRVNTIYF.

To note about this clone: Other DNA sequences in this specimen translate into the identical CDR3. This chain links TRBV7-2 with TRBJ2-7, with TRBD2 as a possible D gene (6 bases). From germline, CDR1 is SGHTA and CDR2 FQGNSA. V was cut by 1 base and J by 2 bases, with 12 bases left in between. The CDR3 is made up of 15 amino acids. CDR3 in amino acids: CASSLGGGLTYEQYF. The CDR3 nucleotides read TGTGCCAGCAGCTTAGGTGGGGGACTCACCTACGAGCAGTACTTC.

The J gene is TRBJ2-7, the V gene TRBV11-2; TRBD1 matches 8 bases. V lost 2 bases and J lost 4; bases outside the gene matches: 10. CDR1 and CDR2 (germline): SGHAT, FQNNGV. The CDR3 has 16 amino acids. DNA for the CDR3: TGTGCCAGCAGCTTATCCCTGGGACAGGAGCTGTACGAGCAGTACTTC. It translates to CASSLSLGQELYEQYF.

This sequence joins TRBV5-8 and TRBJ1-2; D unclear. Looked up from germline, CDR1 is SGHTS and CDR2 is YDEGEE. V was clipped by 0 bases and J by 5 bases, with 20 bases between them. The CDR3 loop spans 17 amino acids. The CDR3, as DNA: TGTGCCAGCAGCTTGGCTCTGAGTTCGGGAGTCTTGTATGGCTACACCTTC. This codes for CASSLALSSGVLYGYTF.

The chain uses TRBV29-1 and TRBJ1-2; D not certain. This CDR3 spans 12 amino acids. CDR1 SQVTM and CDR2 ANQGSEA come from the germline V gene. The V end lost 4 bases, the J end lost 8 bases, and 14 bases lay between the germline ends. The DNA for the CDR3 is TGCAGCGTTGTGGGTGGGGAGTGGGGCTACACCTTC. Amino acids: CSVVGGEWGYTF.

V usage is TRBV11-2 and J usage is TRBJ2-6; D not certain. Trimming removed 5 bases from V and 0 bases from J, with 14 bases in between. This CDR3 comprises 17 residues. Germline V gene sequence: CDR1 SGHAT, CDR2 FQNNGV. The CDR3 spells CASSNHLTRSGANVLTF. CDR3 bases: TGTGCCAGCAGCAACCACTTAACCCGCTCTGGGGCCAACGTCCTGACTTTC.

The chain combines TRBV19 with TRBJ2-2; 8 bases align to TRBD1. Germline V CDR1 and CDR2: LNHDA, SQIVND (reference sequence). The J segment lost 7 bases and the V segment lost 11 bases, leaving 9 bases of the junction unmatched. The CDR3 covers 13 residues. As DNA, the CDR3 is TGTGCCCCCGGACAGGGAGAGGGCGGGGAGCTGTTTTTT. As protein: CAPGQGEGGELFF. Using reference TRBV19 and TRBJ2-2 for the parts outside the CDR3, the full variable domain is DGGITQSPKYLFRKEGQNVTLSCEQNLNHDAMYWYRQDPGQGLRLIYYSQIVNDFQKGDIAEGYSVSREKKESFPLTVTSAQKNPTAFYLCAPGQGEGGELFFGEGSRLTVL.

The CDR3 DNA follows: TGTGCCAGCAGTTTCCCGGGGTTTAGGGATACGCAGTATTTT. It translates to CASSFPGFRDTQYF. The chain joins TRBV27 to TRBJ2-3, with D possibly being TRBD2 (5 bases). V was clipped by 3 bases and J by 6 bases, with 13 bases between them. The CDR3 covers 14 residues. Germline CDR1 MNHEY, CDR2 SMNVEV (reference sequence).

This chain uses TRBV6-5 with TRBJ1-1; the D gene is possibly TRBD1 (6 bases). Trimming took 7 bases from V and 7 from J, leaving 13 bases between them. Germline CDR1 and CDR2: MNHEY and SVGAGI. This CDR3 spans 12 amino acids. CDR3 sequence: CASNLLGGEAFF. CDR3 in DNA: TGTGCCAGCAACCTCCTAGGGGGTGAAGCTTTCTTT.

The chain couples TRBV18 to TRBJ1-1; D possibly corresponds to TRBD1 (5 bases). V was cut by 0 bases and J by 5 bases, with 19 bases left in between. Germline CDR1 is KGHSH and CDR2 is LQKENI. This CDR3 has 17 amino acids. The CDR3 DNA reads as TGTGCCAGCTCACCACCGAACTCAGGAACCCGGGGGACTGAAGCTTTCTTT. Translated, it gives CASSPPNSGTRGTEAFF.